This passage covers 20 T cell receptor beta chains from one sample sequenced in a study of blood T cell repertoires in COVID-19 (dated by TCRdb to the early 2020s). The method was the immunoSEQ multiplex PCR assay. TCRdb holds this immuneACCESS table with in-frame rearrangements only. Some clones are missing; in checked studies, unresolved V genes explain under half, and the rest has no known cause. This sample lists some 77,000 clones; 81% were detected once. Roughly 22% of the sample is held by the ten biggest clonotypes. What was sequenced was peripheral blood. These receptors were collected from a woman aged 70-85 years with acute or convalescent COVID-19.

The CDR3 DNA is TGCAGCGTGGGGGGTTTGAACACTGAAGCTTTCTTT. The encoded protein is CSVGGLNTEAFF. The rearrangement uses TRBV29-1 and TRBJ1-1, with D possibly being TRBD1 (5 bases). V lost 6 bases and J 0 bases, leaving 8 bases between the germline ends. CDR1 is SQVTM and CDR2 is ANQGSEA in the germline V gene. This CDR3 contains 12 residues.

CDR3: CASKGLAGGSYNEQFF. CDR3 nucleotide sequence: TGTGCCAGCAAGGGCCTAGCGGGAGGATCCTACAATGAGCAGTTCTTC. The gene calls are TRBV2 and TRBJ2-1, with TRBD2 identical over 11 bases. The CDR3 loop spans 16 amino acids. Germline loops: CDR1 SNHLY, CDR2 FYNNEI. Losses at the gene ends were 7 bases for V and 1 base for J; bases not matched to a gene: 6.

This clone was picked up a small number of times. The chain has TRBV28 and TRBJ1-1; no clear D. The CDR3 consists of 15 residues. Per germline, CDR1 MDHEN and CDR2 SYDVKM. V was pared by 0 bases and J by 0 bases, with 8 bases between. In nucleotides, the CDR3 is TGTGCCAGCAGTTTATGGTACACCATGAACACTGAAGCTTTCTTT. This codes for CASSLWYTMNTEAFF.

This chain joins TRBV5-1 and TRBJ1-3; TRBD1 is a possible D gene (5 bases). The CDR3 runs 13 residues. V lost 2 bases, J lost 4 bases, and 7 bases lay in between. Germline loops: CDR1 SGHRS, CDR2 YFSETQ. The CDR3 protein is CASSLPGGNTIYF. Written as DNA, the CDR3 is TGCGCCAGCAGCTTACCAGGGGGAAACACCATATATTTT.

CDR3 in DNA: TGCAGTGCTAGTGAAGCGGGAGGGCCGGGAATAGATACGCAGTATTTT. Protein sequence: CSASEAGGPGIDTQYF. The V call is TRBV20-1, the J call TRBJ2-3; the match to TRBD2 covers 10 bases. J gave up 5 bases and V 3 bases, and 11 bases lay outside the gene matches. The CDR3 totals 16 residues. Germline values: CDR1 DFQATT, CDR2 SNEGSKA (reference sequence).

The chain has TRBV7-3 and TRBJ2-1; D ambiguous. CDR3 length equals 14 residues. Germline CDR1 and CDR2: SGHTA and FQGTGA. V dropped 5 bases and J dropped 7 bases, with 15 bases sitting between them. CDR3 sequence (DNA): TGTGCCAGCAGCCCCTCGCAACACGTAAATGAGCAGTTCTTC. Protein sequence: CASSPSQHVNEQFF.

There are a few counts of this clone. The rearrangement uses TRBV28 and TRBJ1-4, with D maybe TRBD1 (5 bases). Germline lookup yields CDR1 MDHEN and CDR2 SYDVKM. V shed 3 bases and J shed 0 bases, with 11 bases lying between them. CDR3 size: 16 residues. The CDR3 nucleotides read TGTGCCAGCAGTTTCTGGCCGACAGCAACTAATGAAAAACTGTTTTTT. Protein product: CASSFWPTATNEKLFF.

This sequence joins TRBV18 and TRBJ1-1, with 8 bases lining up with TRBD1. Germline V CDR1 and CDR2: KGHSH, LQKENI. V shed 2 bases and J 1 base; nucleotides not matched to a gene: 3. This CDR3 has 15 amino acids. CDR3 DNA: TGTGCCAGCTCACCAAGAGGACAGGGGAACACTGAAGCTTTCTTT. Translated: CASSPRGQGNTEAFF.

This clone showed up just once. This chain connects TRBV28 to TRBJ2-4; 7 bases fit TRBD1. J gave up 5 bases and V 6 bases, and 7 bases lay outside the gene matches. The CDR3 length is 14 residues. CDR1 is MDHEN and CDR2 is SYDVKM in the germline V gene. CDR3 amino acids: CASSLDRQQNIQYF. The CDR3 nucleotides are TGTGCCAGCAGCCTGGACAGGCAGCAAAACATTCAGTACTTC.

This chain joins TRBV6-5 and TRBJ1-1, with 8 bases matching TRBD1. Germline V gene data show CDR1 as MNHEY and CDR2 as SVGAGI. The CDR3 contains 16 residues. Trimming took 4 bases from V and 5 from J; bases not matched to a gene: 12. This CDR3 reads CASSSSRTGWFTEAFF. CDR3 DNA: TGTGCCAGCAGTTCCTCAAGGACAGGGTGGTTTACTGAAGCTTTCTTT.

The gene calls are TRBV28 and TRBJ1-2; the D gene is possibly TRBD1 (5 bases). Germline V lookup: CDR1 MDHEN, CDR2 SYDVKM. V was pared by 7 bases and J by 6 bases, with 24 bases between. This CDR3 has 16 amino acids. The CDR3 here is CASIPSLGRNNDGYTF. DNA of the CDR3: TGTGCCAGCATTCCGAGTCTGGGGCGAAATAATGATGGCTACACCTTC.

V usage is TRBV6-5 and J usage is TRBJ1-3; D unclear. Germline values: CDR1 MNHEY, CDR2 SVGAGI. V was clipped by 6 bases and J by 1 base, with 10 bases between them. The CDR3 has 14 amino acids. CDR3 in DNA: TGTGCCAGCAGCACCGGAGGATCTGGAAACACCATATATTTT. Amino acids: CASSTGGSGNTIYF.

The rearrangement uses TRBV27 and TRBJ2-7; a possible D gene is TRBD1 (6 bases). This CDR3 region has 15 residues. V lost 2 bases and J lost 3, with 14 bases in between. Per the germline V gene, CDR1 is MNHEY and CDR2 is SMNVEV (reference sequence). CDR3 sequence reads: CASSLGTGISYEQYF. CDR3 nucleotides: TGTGCCAGCAGTTTAGGTACAGGGATAAGCTACGAGCAGTACTTC.

The chain combines TRBV19 with TRBJ1-1, with D perhaps matching TRBD1 (6 bases). V lost 5 bases to trimming and J lost 11 bases, with 15 bases between them. Per the germline V gene, CDR1 is LNHDA and CDR2 is SQIVND (reference sequence). This CDR3 has 12 residues. The CDR3 bases are TGTGCCAGTAGTGGAACAACAGGGTTGGCTTTCTTT. Its protein product is CASSGTTGLAFF.

Only one count was recorded for this clone. The V gene is TRBV19, the J gene TRBJ2-1; 7 bases map to TRBD2. Germline trimming cut 0 bases from V and 7 bases from J; bases unmatched to any gene: 6. CDR3 length: 15 residues. Per germline, CDR1 LNHDA and CDR2 SQIVND (reference sequence). CDR3 sequence reads: CASSIDRGSVNEQFF. DNA for the CDR3: TGTGCCAGTAGTATAGATCGCGGGAGTGTTAATGAGCAGTTCTTC.

The gene calls are TRBV18 and TRBJ1-4; the D gene is possibly TRBD1 (5 bases). V lost 6 bases and J lost 7, with 18 bases in between. Germline CDR1 reads KGHSH; CDR2 reads LQKENI. There are 15 residues in the CDR3. CDR3 sequence reads: CASSPNYGGGEKLFF. For the CDR3, the DNA is TGTGCCAGCTCCCCTAACTACGGGGGAGGTGAAAAACTGTTTTTT.

CDR3 residues: CASSSLAATGSEQFF. CDR3 nucleotide sequence: TGTGCCAGCAGCTCTCTAGCGGCGACCGGCTCGGAGCAGTTCTTC. The V gene is TRBV5-5, the J gene TRBJ2-1, with TRBD2 matching 7 bases. Germline CDR1 reads SGHKS; CDR2 reads YYEKEE (reference sequence). CDR3 length: 15 residues. After removal of 3 bases from V and 10 bases from J, the junction contained 13 bases not matched to a gene.

The table lists this clone with a few counts. The chain is built from TRBV23-1 and TRBJ1-6; D is unclear. TRBV23-1 is placed among ORFs of uncertain function. V shed 0 bases and J shed 5 bases, with 14 bases lying between them. The CDR3 is 17 amino acids. The CDR3 is CASSQSEGRYDNSPLHF. The DNA for the CDR3 is TGCGCCAGCAGTCAATCGGAGGGAAGGTACGATAATTCACCCCTCCACTTT.

The chain combines TRBV28 with TRBJ2-7; D unclear. CDR1 is MDHEN and CDR2 is SYDVKM in the germline V gene. Trimming removed 4 bases from V and 3 bases from J, with 4 bases in between. This CDR3 region has 11 residues. The CDR3 spells CASSSGYEQYF. CDR3 DNA: TGTGCCAGCAGTTCCGGCTACGAGCAGTACTTC.

CDR3 loop: CASSKTGLAGGPSEQYF. The CDR3 DNA sequence: TGTGCCAGCAGCAAAACGGGACTAGCGGGAGGGCCGAGCGAGCAGTACTTC. The chain couples TRBV21-1 to TRBJ2-7; TRBD2 is the table's D call and was not checked against the DNA. TRBV21-1 is given as a pseudogene. The CDR3 has 17 residues.